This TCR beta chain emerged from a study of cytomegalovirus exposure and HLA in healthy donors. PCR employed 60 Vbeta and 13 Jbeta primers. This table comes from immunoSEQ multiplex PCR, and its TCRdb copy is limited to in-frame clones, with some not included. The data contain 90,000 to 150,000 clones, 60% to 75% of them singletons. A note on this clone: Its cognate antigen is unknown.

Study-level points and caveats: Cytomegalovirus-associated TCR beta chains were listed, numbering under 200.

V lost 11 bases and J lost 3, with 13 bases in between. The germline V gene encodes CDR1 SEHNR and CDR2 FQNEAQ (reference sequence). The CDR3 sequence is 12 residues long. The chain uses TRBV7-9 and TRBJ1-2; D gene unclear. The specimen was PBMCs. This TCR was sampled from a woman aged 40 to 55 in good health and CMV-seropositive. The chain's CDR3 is CAGGLVDYGYTF. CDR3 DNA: TGTGCCGGAGGGTTAGTTGACTATGGCTACACCTTC.